This T cell receptor beta chain comes out of a study of identical twins. Unique molecular identifiers were in the cDNA, with template-switch universal primer binding. TCRdb reprocessed the 5' RACE reads via MiXCR and lists one record per CDR3 protein. The profile shows hundreds of thousands of distinct CDR3 sequences, 12% of them singletons. In addition, the sample was reused for a study of yellow fever vaccine responses in identical twins.

The TCR comes from a young woman in good health. The sequenced material came from CD8+ T cells sorted from blood.

In DNA form, the CDR3 reads TGTGCCAGCAGTTACTCGGCGGGACCTTACAATGAGCAGTTCTTC. Its protein is CASSYSAGPYNEQFF. This chain connects TRBV6-5 to TRBJ2-1; tentatively, D is TRBD2 (6 bases). There are 15 residues in the CDR3. Between the trimmed V and J ends, which lost 0 bases and 4 bases, there was a span of 10 bases. Germline values: CDR1 MNHEY, CDR2 SVGAGI.